This TCR beta chain was captured by sequencing in a study of early stage breast cancer tumors. TCRdb keeps only in-frame clones here, not all; method: immunoSEQ multiplex PCR. The data contain some 41,000 clones, roughly 69% of them singletons. This clone was counted once. In germline, CDR1 is SGHTA, CDR2 FQGNSA. The length of the CDR3 is 15 residues. V lost 6 bases, J lost 0 bases, and 12 bases lay in between. The sequencing sample was made of blood. The TCR originated in a person aged 45 to 59 with breast cancer. The genes are TRBV7-2 and TRBJ2-1, with D tentatively TRBD2 (6 bases). Written as DNA, the CDR3 is TGTGCCAGCAGGGGGGACGGGAGCTCCTACAATGAGCAGTTCTTC. As protein: CASRGDGSSYNEQFF.